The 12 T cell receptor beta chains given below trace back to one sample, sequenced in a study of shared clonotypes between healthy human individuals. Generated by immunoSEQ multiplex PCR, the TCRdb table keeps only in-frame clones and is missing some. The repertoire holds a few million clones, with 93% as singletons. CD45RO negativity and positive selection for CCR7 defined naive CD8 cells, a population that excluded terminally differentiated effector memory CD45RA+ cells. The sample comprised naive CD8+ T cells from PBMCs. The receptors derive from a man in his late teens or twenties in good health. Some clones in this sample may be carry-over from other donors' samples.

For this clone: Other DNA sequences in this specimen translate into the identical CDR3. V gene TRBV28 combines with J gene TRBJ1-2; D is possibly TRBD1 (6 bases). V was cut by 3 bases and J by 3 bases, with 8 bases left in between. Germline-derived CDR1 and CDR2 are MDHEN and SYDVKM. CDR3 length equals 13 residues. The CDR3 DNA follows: TGTGCCAGCAGTTTGGCAGGGGACTATGGCTACACCTTC. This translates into CASSLAGDYGYTF.

CDR3 DNA sequence: TGTGCCAGCAGCTTGTCTGGGCTTCGCCAGCCCCAGCATTTT. Translated, it gives CASSLSGLRQPQHF. V is TRBV5-6 and J is TRBJ1-5; D gene unclear. From germline, CDR1 is SGHDT and CDR2 YYEEEE. Trimming left V 1 base short and J 7 bases short, with 12 bases between. This CDR3 region has 14 residues.

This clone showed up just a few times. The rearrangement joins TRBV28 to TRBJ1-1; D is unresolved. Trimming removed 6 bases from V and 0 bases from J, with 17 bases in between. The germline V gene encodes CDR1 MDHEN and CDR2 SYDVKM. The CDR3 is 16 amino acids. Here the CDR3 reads CASRRKGERMNTEAFF. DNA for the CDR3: TGTGCCAGCAGGAGAAAGGGTGAAAGAATGAACACTGAAGCTTTCTTT.

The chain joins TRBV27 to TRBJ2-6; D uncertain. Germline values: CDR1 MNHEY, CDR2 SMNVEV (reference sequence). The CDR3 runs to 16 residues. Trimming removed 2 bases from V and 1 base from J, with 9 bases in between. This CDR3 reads CASSLRVASGANVLTF. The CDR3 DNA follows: TGTGCCAGCAGTTTAAGGGTGGCATCTGGGGCCAACGTCCTGACTTTC.

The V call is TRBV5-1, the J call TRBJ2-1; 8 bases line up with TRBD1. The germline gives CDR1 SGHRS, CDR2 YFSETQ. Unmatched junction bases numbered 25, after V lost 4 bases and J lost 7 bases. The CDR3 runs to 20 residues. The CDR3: CASSVGEAGGHPDRSNEQFF. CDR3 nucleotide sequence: TGCGCCAGCAGCGTCGGGGAGGCAGGGGGCCACCCTGACCGCTCAAATGAGCAGTTCTTC.

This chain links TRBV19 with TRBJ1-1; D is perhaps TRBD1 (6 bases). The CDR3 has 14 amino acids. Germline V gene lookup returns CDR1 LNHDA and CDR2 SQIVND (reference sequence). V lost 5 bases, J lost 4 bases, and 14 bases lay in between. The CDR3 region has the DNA TGTGCCAGTAGTCCGGGCAGGGGAACCACTGAAGCTTTCTTT. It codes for CASSPGRGTTEAFF. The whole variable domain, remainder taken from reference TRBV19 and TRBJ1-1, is DGGITQSPKYLFRKEGQNVTLSCEQNLNHDAMYWYRQDPGQGLRLIYYSQIVNDFQKGDIAEGYSVSREKKESFPLTVTSAQKNPTAFYLCASSPGRGTTEAFFGQGTRLTVV.

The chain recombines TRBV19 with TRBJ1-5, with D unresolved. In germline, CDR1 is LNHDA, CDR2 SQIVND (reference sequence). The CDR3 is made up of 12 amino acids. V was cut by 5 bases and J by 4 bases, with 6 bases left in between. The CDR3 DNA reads TGTGCCAGTAGTGATCCTAATCAGCCCCAGCATTTT. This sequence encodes CASSDPNQPQHF.

The CDR3 region has the DNA TGTGTCAGAAGCCCTCAGTGGGGAATTAATGAAAAACTGTTTTTT. Residues: CVRSPQWGINEKLFF. The V call is TRBV7-5, the J call TRBJ1-4. TRBV7-5 is classified as a pseudogene. The CDR3 has 15 amino acids.

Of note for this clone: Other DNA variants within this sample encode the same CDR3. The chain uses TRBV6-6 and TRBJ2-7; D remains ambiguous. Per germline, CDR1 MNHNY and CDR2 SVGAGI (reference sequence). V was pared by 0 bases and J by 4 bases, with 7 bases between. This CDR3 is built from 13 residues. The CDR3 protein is CASSYSLAYEQYF. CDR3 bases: TGTGCCAGCAGTTACTCGCTCGCGTACGAGCAGTACTTC.

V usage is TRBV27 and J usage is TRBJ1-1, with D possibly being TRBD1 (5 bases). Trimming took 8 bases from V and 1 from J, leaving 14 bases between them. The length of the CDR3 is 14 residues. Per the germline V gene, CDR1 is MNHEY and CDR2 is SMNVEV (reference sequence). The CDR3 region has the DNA TGTGCCAGCTGGGAGTGGGGGTCGAACACTGAAGCTTTCTTT. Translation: CASWEWGSNTEAFF.

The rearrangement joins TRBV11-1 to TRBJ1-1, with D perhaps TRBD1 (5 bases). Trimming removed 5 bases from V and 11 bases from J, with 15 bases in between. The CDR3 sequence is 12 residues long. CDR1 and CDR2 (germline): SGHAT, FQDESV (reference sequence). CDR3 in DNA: TGTGCCAGCAGCCCGAATGAGGGGATGGCTTTCTTT. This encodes CASSPNEGMAFF. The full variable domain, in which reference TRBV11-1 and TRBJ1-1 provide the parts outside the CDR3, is EAEVAQSPRYKITEKSQAVAFWCDPISGHATLYWYRQILGQGPELLVQFQDESVVDDSQLPKDRFSAERLKGVDSTLKIQPAELGDSAMYLCASSPNEGMAFFGQGTRLTVV.

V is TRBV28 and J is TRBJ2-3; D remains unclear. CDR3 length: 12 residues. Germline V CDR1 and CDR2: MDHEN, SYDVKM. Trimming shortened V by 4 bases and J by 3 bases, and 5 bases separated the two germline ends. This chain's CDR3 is CASSWRTDTQYF. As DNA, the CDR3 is TGTGCCAGCAGTTGGAGAACAGATACGCAGTATTTT.